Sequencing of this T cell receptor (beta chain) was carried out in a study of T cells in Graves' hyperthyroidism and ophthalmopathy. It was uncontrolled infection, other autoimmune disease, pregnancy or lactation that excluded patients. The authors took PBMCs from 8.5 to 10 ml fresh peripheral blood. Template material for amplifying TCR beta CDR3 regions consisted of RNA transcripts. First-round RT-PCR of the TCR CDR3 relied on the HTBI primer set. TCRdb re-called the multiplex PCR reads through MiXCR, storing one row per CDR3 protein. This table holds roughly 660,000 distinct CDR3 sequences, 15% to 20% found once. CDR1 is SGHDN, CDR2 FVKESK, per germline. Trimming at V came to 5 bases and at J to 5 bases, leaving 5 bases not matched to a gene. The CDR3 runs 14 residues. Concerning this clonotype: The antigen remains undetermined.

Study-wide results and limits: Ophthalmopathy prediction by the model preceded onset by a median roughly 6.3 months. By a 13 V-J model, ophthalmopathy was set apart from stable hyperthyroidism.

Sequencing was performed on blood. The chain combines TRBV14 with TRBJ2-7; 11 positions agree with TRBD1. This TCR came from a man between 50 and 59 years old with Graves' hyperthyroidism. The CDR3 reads CASSSGQGADEQYF. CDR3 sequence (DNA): TGTGCCAGCAGCTCAGGACAGGGGGCCGACGAGCAGTACTTC.